This T cell receptor beta chain was captured in a study of control samples from healthy donors and cancer patients. Trimming cost V 3 bases and J 1 base, with 10 bases left between them. Germline V gene sequence: CDR1 PRHDT, CDR2 FYEKMQ (reference sequence). This CDR3 is built from 15 residues. A few counts support this clone. Sequenced by immunoSEQ multiplex PCR; TCRdb stores in-frame clones only, minus some. The sample includes roughly 150,000 clones, approximately 93% seen only once; the top ten take under 7%. Material: blood. This rearrangement joins TRBV13 to TRBJ2-1; tentative D call: TRBD2 (6 bases). The source of this sequence is a man aged 18-30 years in good health. CDR3 amino acids: CASSFRRASYNEQFF. The CDR3 coding sequence is TGTGCCAGCAGCTTTAGGAGGGCATCCTACAATGAGCAGTTCTTC.